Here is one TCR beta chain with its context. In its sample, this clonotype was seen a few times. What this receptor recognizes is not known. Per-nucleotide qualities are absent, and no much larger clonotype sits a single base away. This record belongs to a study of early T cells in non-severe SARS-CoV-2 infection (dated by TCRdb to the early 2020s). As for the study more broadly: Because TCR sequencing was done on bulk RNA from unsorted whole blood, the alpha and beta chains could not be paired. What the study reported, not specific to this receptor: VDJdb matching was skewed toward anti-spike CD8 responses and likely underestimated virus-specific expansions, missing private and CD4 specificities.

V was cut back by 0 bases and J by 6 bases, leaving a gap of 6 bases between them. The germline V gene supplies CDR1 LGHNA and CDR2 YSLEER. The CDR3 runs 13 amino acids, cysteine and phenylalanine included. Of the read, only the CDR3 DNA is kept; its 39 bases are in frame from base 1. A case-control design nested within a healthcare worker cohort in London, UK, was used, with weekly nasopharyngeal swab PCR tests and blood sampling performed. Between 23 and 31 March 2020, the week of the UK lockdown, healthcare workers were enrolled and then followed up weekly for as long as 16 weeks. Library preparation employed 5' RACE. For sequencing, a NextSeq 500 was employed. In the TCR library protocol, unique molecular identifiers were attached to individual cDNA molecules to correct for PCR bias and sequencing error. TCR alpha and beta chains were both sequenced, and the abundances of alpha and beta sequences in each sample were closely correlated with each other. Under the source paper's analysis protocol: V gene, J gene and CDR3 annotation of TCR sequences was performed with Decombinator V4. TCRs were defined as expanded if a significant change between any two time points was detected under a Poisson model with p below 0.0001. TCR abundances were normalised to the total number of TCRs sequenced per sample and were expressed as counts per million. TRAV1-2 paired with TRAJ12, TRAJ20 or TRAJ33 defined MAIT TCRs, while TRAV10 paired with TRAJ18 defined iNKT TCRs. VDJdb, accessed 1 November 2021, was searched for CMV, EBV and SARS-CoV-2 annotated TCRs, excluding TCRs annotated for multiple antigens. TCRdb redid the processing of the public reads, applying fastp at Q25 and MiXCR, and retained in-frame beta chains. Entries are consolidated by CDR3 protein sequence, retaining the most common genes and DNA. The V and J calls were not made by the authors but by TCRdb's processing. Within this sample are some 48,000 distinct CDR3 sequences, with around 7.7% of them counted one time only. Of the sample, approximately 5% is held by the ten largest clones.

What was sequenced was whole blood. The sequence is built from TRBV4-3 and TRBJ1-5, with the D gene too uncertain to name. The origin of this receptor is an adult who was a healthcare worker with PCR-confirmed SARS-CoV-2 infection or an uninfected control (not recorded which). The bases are TGCGCCAGCAGCCAAGAAATCACTCAGCCCCAGCATTTT. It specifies CASSQEITQPQHF.